These 25 T cell receptor beta chains were sequenced from one sample in a study of identical twins. MiXCR was run by TCRdb on the 5' RACE reads, yielding one entry per CDR3 protein. The sample records 250,000 or so distinct CDR3 sequences, around 8.8% being singletons. The same sample was also used in a study of yellow fever vaccine responses in identical twins.

Specimen: CD8+ T cells sorted from blood. These receptors all stem from a woman under 30 in good health.

This chain links TRBV27 with TRBJ2-7; D perhaps matches TRBD2 (6 bases). Germline V CDR1 and CDR2: MNHEY, SMNVEV (reference sequence). CDR3 length equals 15 residues. Trimming stripped 5 bases from V and 0 bases from J, with 14 bases between. The CDR3 loop reads CASSPASRDSYEQYF. The CDR3 DNA reads TGTGCCAGCAGTCCCGCCTCGCGGGACTCCTACGAGCAGTACTTC.

This clonotype was seen at least ten times. The V and J genes are TRBV2 and TRBJ2-7; D might be TRBD1 (5 bases). Germline-derived CDR1 and CDR2 are SNHLY and FYNNEI. CDR3 size: 17 residues. Deletions cut 1 base from V and 0 bases from J, with 16 bases between. The DNA for the CDR3 is TGTGCCAGCAGTGAAGGGGCTTGGGGCAGTAACTCCTACGAGCAGTACTTC. It translates to CASSEGAWGSNSYEQYF.

The chain has TRBV7-2 and TRBJ2-7; no clear D. V was pared by 1 base and J by 3 bases, with 10 bases between. The CDR3 length is 14 residues. CDR1 SGHTA and CDR2 FQGNSA come from the germline V gene. The CDR3 is CASSLGLRNYEQYF. As DNA, the CDR3 is TGTGCCAGCAGCTTAGGGCTCAGGAACTACGAGCAGTACTTC.

This clonotype has a count of ten or more. This chain joins TRBV7-9 and TRBJ2-7, with D uncertain. Trimming took 6 bases from V and 7 from J, leaving 13 bases between them. This CDR3 has 12 amino acids. Germline V CDR1 and CDR2: SEHNR, FQNEAQ (reference sequence). The CDR3 nucleotides read TGTGCCAGCAGTCCCGCGGAGATGGAGCAGTACTTC. It codes for CASSPAEMEQYF.

V is TRBV12-3 or TRBV12-4 and J is TRBJ1-1, with D possibly TRBD1 on 5 matching bases. CDR3 size: 13 residues. Trimming stripped 6 bases from V and 6 bases from J, with 14 bases between. The DNA of the CDR3 is TGTGCCAGCAGCGCAGGGATCAGGGCTGAAGCTTTCTTT. It specifies CASSAGIRAEAFF.

Many counts were recorded for this clonotype. This sequence joins TRBV3-1 and TRBJ2-7; TRBD1 matches at 7 bases. This CDR3 comprises 16 residues. CDR1 and CDR2 (germline): LGHDT, YNNKEL (reference sequence). V dropped 0 bases and J dropped 3; count of bases not matched to a gene: 8. CDR3: CASSQEGDSLFYEQYF. As DNA, the CDR3 is TGTGCCAGCAGCCAAGAAGGGGACAGTCTTTTCTACGAGCAGTACTTC.

This clonotype was counted between two and nine times. This chain joins TRBV20-1 and TRBJ1-1; the D gene is possibly TRBD1 (6 bases). Germline-derived CDR1 and CDR2 are DFQATT and SNEGSKA (reference sequence). This CDR3 has 10 residues. The CDR3 region is CNIRGGEAFF. The CDR3 DNA follows: TGCAATATAAGGGGGGGTGAAGCTTTCTTT.

This chain uses TRBV7-2 with TRBJ2-7; D is perhaps TRBD1 or TRBD2 (5 bases each). Looked up from germline, CDR1 is SGHTA and CDR2 is FQGNSA. The CDR3 length is 12 residues. The V gene lost 5 bases and the J gene lost 6 bases, with 11 bases spanning the gap. CDR3: CASSAGTLEQYF. CDR3 nucleotides: TGTGCCAGCAGCGCCGGGACCCTCGAGCAGTACTTC.

This clonotype was counted between two and nine times. The chain joins TRBV2 to TRBJ2-3; TRBD2 aligns across 11 bases. The CDR3 contains 14 residues. The V gene end was trimmed by 6 bases and the J gene end by 4 bases; junction bases not matched to a gene: 3. Per germline, CDR1 SNHLY and CDR2 FYNNEI. The CDR3 spells CASSVAGGADTQYF. The CDR3 nucleotides are TGTGCCAGCAGCGTAGCGGGGGGGGCAGATACGCAGTATTTT.

This clonotype showed up just a few times. The chain is built from TRBV6-4 and TRBJ2-1, with 9 bases aligning to TRBD1. Germline values: CDR1 MRHNA, CDR2 SNTAGT. The ends lost 4 bases at V and 8 bases at J; junction bases unmatched: 9. The CDR3 is made up of 15 amino acids. The chain's CDR3 is CASSVRGQGSDEQFF. The CDR3 nucleotides are TGTGCCAGCAGTGTAAGGGGACAGGGATCCGATGAGCAGTTCTTC.

This clonotype was detected only a few times. The gene calls are TRBV24-1 and TRBJ2-7; the D is unclear. V gave up 0 bases and J gave up 2 bases, with 7 bases separating them. Germline V gene data show CDR1 as KGHDR and CDR2 as SFDVKD. The CDR3 consists of 14 residues. The CDR3 coding sequence is TGTGCCACCAGTGATTTGGCAAATCCCTACGAGCAGTACTTC. Translating it yields CATSDLANPYEQYF.

This clonotype was found a few times. The gene calls are TRBV2 and TRBJ2-1; a weak D match, TRBD1 (6 bases). Germline values: CDR1 SNHLY, CDR2 FYNNEI. The CDR3 runs to 20 residues. The V end was cut by 3 bases, the J end by 1 base, with 25 bases between. For the CDR3, the DNA is TGTGCCAGCAGTGATTGGGGTGGACAGCTAGCTGGTGGTTCCTACAATGAGCAGTTCTTC. Translating gives CASSDWGGQLAGGSYNEQFF.

This sequence joins TRBV4-2 and TRBJ2-1, with unresolved D. This CDR3 region has 17 residues. In germline, CDR1 is LGHNA, CDR2 YNFKEQ. V gave up 0 bases and J gave up 0 bases, with 12 bases separating them. As DNA, the CDR3 is TGTGCCAGCAGCCAAGAGACGACAATAAGCTCCTACAATGAGCAGTTCTTC. It encodes CASSQETTISSYNEQFF.

There are a few counts of this clonotype. The chain couples TRBV6-5 to TRBJ1-6; no clear D. Germline assignment: CDR1 MNHEY and CDR2 SVGAGI. V was cut by 2 bases and J by 4 bases, with 6 bases left in between. CDR3 length: 14 amino acids. The chain's CDR3 is CASSYREYNSPLHF. In DNA, the CDR3 is TGTGCCAGCAGTTACAGGGAGTATAATTCACCCCTCCACTTT.

In this sample, this clonotype turned up a few times. The rearrangement uses TRBV5-5 and TRBJ2-1, with D perhaps matching TRBD2 (6 bases). Trimming removed 7 bases from V and 7 bases from J, with 12 bases in between. CDR3 length: 12 residues. The germline V gene has CDR1 SGHKS and CDR2 YYEKEE (reference sequence). The CDR3 reads CASLGDSNEQFF. Here the CDR3 DNA reads TGTGCCAGCCTAGGGGACTCGAATGAGCAGTTCTTC. Supplemented by reference TRBV5-5 and TRBJ2-1, the full variable domain reads DAGVTQSPTHLIKTRGQQVTLRCSPISGHKSVSWYQQVLGQGPQFIFQYYEKEERGRGNFPDRFSARQFPNYSSELNVNALLLGDSALYLCASLGDSNEQFFGPGTRLTVL.

This clonotype was observed at least ten times. The V and J genes are TRBV7-2 and TRBJ2-1, with TRBD1 identical over 9 bases. Per germline, CDR1 SGHTA and CDR2 FQGNSA. V lost 3 bases and J lost 7; bases outside the gene matches: 10. This CDR3 contains 16 residues. This CDR3 is CASSFQVTGTGNEQFF. CDR3 nucleotide sequence: TGTGCCAGCAGCTTTCAAGTCACCGGGACAGGGAATGAGCAGTTCTTC.

Details on this clonotype: The junction and the germline gene differ at one end; a read error may be behind it. This chain joins TRBV14 and TRBJ2-7; D perhaps matches TRBD2 (5 bases). The CDR3 totals 15 residues. CDR1 and CDR2 (germline): SGHDN, FVKESK. The CDR3 is CASSIGLASSYEQSF. The DNA of the CDR3 is TGTGCCAGCAGCATAGGACTGGCAAGCTCCTACGAGCAGTCCTTC.

This clonotype was seen a handful of times. The chain carries TRBV7-8 and TRBJ2-7; 12 bases match TRBD2. The V segment lost 1 base and the J segment 3 bases; nucleotides outside the gene matches: 4. Germline V CDR1 and CDR2: SGHVS, FQNEAQ. The CDR3 consists of 16 residues. The CDR3 coding sequence is TGTGCCAGCAGCTTAGGGCTAGCGGGAGGGTACTACGAGCAGTACTTC. It codes for CASSLGLAGGYYEQYF.

The gene calls are TRBV3-1 and TRBJ2-7, with D tentatively TRBD1 or TRBD2 (5 bases each). CDR1 and CDR2 (germline): LGHDT, YNNKEL (reference sequence). The CDR3 extends over 14 amino acids. Trimming cost V 0 bases and J 5 bases, with 11 bases left between them. The CDR3 DNA is TGTGCCAGCAGCCAAGATGGGGGTGTCGACGAGCAGTACTTC. This sequence encodes CASSQDGGVDEQYF.

The chain has TRBV3-1 and TRBJ1-1; D ambiguous. The germline gives CDR1 LGHDT, CDR2 YNNKEL (reference sequence). The V gene lost 1 base and the J gene lost 1 base, with 19 bases spanning the gap. CDR3 length: 18 amino acids. As DNA, the CDR3 is TGTGCCAGCAGCCAAGGCTTTAATCACGAGGAGTGGAACACTGAAGCTTTCTTT. Amino acids: CASSQGFNHEEWNTEAFF.

The chain employs TRBV20-1 and TRBJ2-7, with TRBD2 matching 12 bases. Germline V gives CDR1 DFQATT, CDR2 SNEGSKA (reference sequence). CDR3 length equals 14 residues. V trimming: 2 bases; J trimming: 2 bases; junction bases outside the gene matches: 1. As DNA, the CDR3 is TGCAGTGCTAGATGGACTAGCGGGACCTACGAGCAGTACTTC. Its protein product is CSARWTSGTYEQYF.

This clonotype was recorded many times. The CDR3 reads CASLKGFSEKLFF. In DNA, the CDR3 is TGTGCCAGCTTAAAGGGTTTTAGTGAAAAACTGTTTTTT. The gene calls are TRBV12-3 or TRBV12-4 and TRBJ1-4; D is uncertain. CDR3 size: 13 residues. V lost 8 bases and J 7 bases, leaving 14 bases between the germline ends.

As for this clonotype: A junction end diverges from the germline sequence, so it may reflect a read error. The J gene is TRBJ2-7, the V gene TRBV7-8; 12 bases are a match to TRBD1. The CDR3 consists of 14 residues. Germline loops: CDR1 SGHVS, CDR2 FQNEAQ. The CDR3 region has the DNA TGTGCCAGCAGCTCGGGACAGGGGGCAAACGAGCGGTACTTC. It specifies CASSSGQGANERYF.

This clonotype was recorded a few times. The rearrangement joins TRBV27 to TRBJ1-1; D gene uncertain. Trimming removed 0 bases at V and 2 bases at J, with 7 bases between. Looked up from germline, CDR1 is MNHEY and CDR2 is SMNVEV (reference sequence). This CDR3 contains 14 residues. CDR3 DNA sequence: TGTGCCAGCAGTTTATCTCCCTCAAACACTGAAGCTTTCTTT. This encodes CASSLSPSNTEAFF.

This clonotype was counted only a few times. The chain carries TRBV5-1 and TRBJ2-3; the match to TRBD1 covers 8 bases. After removal of 1 base from V and 1 base from J, the junction contained 5 bases not matched to a gene. Germline assignment: CDR1 SGHRS and CDR2 YFSETQ. The CDR3 spans 16 residues. The CDR3, as DNA: TGCGCCAGCAGCTTGAGGCAGGGGGCCGGCACAGATACGCAGTATTTT. As protein: CASSLRQGAGTDTQYF.